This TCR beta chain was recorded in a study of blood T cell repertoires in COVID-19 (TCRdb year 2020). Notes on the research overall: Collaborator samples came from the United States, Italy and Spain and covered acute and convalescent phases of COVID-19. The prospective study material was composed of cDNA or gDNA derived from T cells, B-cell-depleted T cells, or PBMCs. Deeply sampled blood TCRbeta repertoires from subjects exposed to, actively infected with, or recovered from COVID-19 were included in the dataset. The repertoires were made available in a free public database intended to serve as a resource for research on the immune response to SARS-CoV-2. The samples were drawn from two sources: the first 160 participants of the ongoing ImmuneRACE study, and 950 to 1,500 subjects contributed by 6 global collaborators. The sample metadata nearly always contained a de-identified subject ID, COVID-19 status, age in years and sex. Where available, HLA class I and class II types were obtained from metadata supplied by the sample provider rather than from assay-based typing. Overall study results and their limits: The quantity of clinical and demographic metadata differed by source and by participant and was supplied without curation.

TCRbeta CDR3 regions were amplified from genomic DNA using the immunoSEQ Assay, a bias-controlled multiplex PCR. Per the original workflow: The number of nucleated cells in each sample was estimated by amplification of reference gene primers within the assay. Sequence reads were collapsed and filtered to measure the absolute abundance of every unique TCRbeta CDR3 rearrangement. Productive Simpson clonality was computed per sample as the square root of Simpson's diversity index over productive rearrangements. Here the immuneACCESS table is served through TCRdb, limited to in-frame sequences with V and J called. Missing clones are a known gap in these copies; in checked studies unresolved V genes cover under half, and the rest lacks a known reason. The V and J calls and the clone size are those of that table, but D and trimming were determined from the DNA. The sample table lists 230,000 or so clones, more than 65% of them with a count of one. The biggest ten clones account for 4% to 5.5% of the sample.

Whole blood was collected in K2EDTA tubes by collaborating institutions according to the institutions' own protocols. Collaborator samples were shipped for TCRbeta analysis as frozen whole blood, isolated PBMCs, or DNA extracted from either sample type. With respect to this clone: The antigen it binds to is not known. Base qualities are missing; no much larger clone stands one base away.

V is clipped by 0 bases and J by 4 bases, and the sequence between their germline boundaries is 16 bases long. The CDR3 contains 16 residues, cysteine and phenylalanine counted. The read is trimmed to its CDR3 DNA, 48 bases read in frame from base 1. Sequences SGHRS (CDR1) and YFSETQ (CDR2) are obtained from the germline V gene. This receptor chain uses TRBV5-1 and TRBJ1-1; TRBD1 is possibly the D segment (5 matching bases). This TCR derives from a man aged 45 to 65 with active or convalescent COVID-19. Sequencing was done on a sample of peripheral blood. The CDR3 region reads CASSLGRASMGTEAFF. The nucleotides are TGCGCCAGCAGCTTGGGCAGGGCCAGCATGGGCACTGAAGCTTTCTTT.